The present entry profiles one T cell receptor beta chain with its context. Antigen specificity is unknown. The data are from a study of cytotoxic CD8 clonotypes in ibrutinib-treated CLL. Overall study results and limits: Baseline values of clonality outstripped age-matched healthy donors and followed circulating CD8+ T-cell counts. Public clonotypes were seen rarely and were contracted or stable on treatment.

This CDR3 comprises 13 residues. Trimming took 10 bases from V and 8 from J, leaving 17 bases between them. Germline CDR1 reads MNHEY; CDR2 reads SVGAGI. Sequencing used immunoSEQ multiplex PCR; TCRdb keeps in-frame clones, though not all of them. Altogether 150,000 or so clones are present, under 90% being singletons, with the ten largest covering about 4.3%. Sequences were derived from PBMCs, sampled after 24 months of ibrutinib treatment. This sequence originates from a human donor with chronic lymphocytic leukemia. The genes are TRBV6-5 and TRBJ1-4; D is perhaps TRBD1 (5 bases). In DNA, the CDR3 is TGTGCCACAACGCCGGGACGGCGGGAAAAACTGTTTTTT. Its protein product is CATTPGRREKLFF.